The rows below give T cell receptor beta chains drawn from one sample of a study of blood T cells in healthy people across ages. TCRdb analysed the 5' RACE reads with MiXCR anew, one entry per CDR3 protein. The data contain around 2 million distinct CDR3 sequences, 30% to 40% of them singletons. The specimen sequenced was blood. These receptors were collected from a human donor in good health. The CDR3 runs from the conserved cysteine through the conserved F or W. D genes are given only for firm matches. Clone size is given for some rows only: seen once, a few or many times, or a class if the clone is expanded.

V gene	clone size	J gene	D gene	CDR3 protein	CDR3 DNA
TRBV28	few	TRBJ2-7	-	CASRHRKGSYEQYF	TGTGCCAGCAGGCACAGAAAAGGCTCCTACGAGCAGTACTTC
TRBV20-1	-	TRBJ2-7	-	CSAIWGNEQYF	TGCAGTGCTATATGGGGGAACGAGCAGTACTTC
TRBV19	-	TRBJ1-2	TRBD1	CASSQMGQANYGYTF	TGTGCCAGTAGCCAGATGGGACAGGCTAACTATGGCTACACCTTC
TRBV7-9	few	TRBJ2-5	-	CASSAEKETQYF	TGTGCCAGCAGCGCAGAAAAAGAGACCCAGTACTTC
TRBV4-1	-	TRBJ1-5	-	CASSQVGLHSNQPQHF	TGCGCCAGCAGCCAAGTCGGACTCCATAGCAATCAGCCCCAGCATTTT
TRBV13	-	TRBJ2-1	-	CASRSDRSQPHNEQFF	TGTGCCAGCAGATCAGACAGGAGCCAACCCCACAATGAGCAGTTCTTC
TRBV7-6	few	TRBJ1-2	TRBD1	CASSLLKGGGYTF	TGTGCCAGCAGCCTACTAAAAGGGGGCGGCTACACCTTC
TRBV6-1	-	TRBJ2-1	-	CASTLDHSSYNEQFF	TGTGCCAGCACCCTCGATCATAGCTCCTACAATGAGCAGTTCTTC
TRBV7-2	few	TRBJ2-5	-	CASSLGVTKETQYF	TGTGCCAGCAGCTTAGGCGTCACGAAAGAGACCCAGTACTTC
TRBV5-1	-	TRBJ2-2	-	CASSLGGSVAGELFF	TGCGCCAGCAGCTTAGGGGGTAGCGTGGCCGGGGAGCTGTTTTTT
TRBV7-2	-	TRBJ1-1	-	CASSLSSLIEAFF	TGTGCCAGCAGCTTATCGTCGCTGATTGAAGCTTTCTTT
TRBV29-1	many	TRBJ2-5	-	CSVPISGGLETQYF	TGCAGCGTTCCAATTTCGGGTGGGTTGGAGACCCAGTACTTC
TRBV11-2	few	TRBJ2-1	TRBD2	CASSLLGTSGGRRAQFF	TGTGCCAGCAGCTTACTCGGGACTAGCGGGGGGCGCCGAGCTCAGTTCTTC
TRBV7-3	-	TRBJ2-1	-	CASSPISGEQFF	TGTGCCAGCAGCCCTATTTCAGGGGAGCAGTTCTTC
TRBV20-1	-	TRBJ2-1	TRBD1	CSASPGTGGSEQFF	TGCAGTGCTAGCCCCGGGACAGGGGGGAGTGAGCAGTTCTTC
TRBV4-2	few	TRBJ2-5	-	CASSQPGDSLETQYF	TGTGCCAGCAGCCAACCGGGAGATAGTTTAGAGACCCAGTACTTC
TRBV20-1	once	TRBJ1-2	-	CSARGGRPPNYGYTF	TGCAGTGCTAGGGGGGGGAGACCTCCTAACTATGGCTACACCTTC
TRBV11-3	few	TRBJ1-4	TRBD1	CASSFTRTGGDEKLFF	TGTGCCAGCAGCTTTACCCGGACAGGTGGGGACGAAAAACTGTTTTTT
TRBV6-5	few	TRBJ2-1	-	CASRDIRGLPNEQFF	TGTGCCAGCAGGGATATAAGGGGATTGCCCAATGAGCAGTTCTTC
TRBV7-6	-	TRBJ2-1	TRBD2	CASSLRTSGVNNEQFF	TGTGCCAGCAGCCTCCGGACTAGCGGGGTCAACAATGAGCAGTTCTTC
TRBV6-2/TRBV6-3	-	TRBJ1-2	-	CASSYRRLSNYGYTF	TGTGCCAGCAGTTACCGGAGACTCTCTAACTATGGCTACACCTTC
TRBV5-1	-	TRBJ2-4	-	CVSSSRDPENIQYF	TGCGTCAGCAGCTCCCGGGACCCCGAAAACATTCAGTACTTC
TRBV6-5	few	TRBJ1-3	TRBD1	CASSRSRTGWANTIYF	TGTGCCAGCAGCCGAAGCCGGACAGGGTGGGCAAACACCATATATTTT
TRBV7-9	few	TRBJ2-3	-	CASSPVSATQYF	TGTGCCAGCAGCCCAGTATCTGCTACGCAGTATTTT
TRBV5-5	-	TRBJ2-1	-	CASSLGSQSYNEQFF	TGTGCCAGCAGCTTGGGTAGCCAATCCTACAATGAGCAGTTCTTC
TRBV14	-	TRBJ2-1	TRBD2	CASSTQPSDWTPTGVAGYNEQFF	TGTGCCAGCAGCACCCAACCCTCAGATTGGACCCCGACCGGGGTAGCGGGATACAATGAGCAGTTCTTC
TRBV29-1	few	TRBJ2-2	-	CSVEAWGGPREELFF	TGCAGCGTTGAAGCTTGGGGGGGGCCGAGGGAGGAGCTGTTTTTT
TRBV4-2	-	TRBJ1-2	TRBD1	CASSFQGGQGAPGYGYTF	TGTGCCAGCAGCTTCCAGGGGGGACAGGGGGCGCCAGGCTATGGCTACACCTTC
TRBV15	-	TRBJ2-5	-	CATSRGDGAETQYF	TGTGCCACCAGCAGAGGGGACGGCGCCGAGACCCAGTACTTC
TRBV28	-	TRBJ1-2	TRBD1	CASSLRDSHYTF	TGTGCCAGCAGTTTAAGGGACAGCCACTACACCTTC
TRBV20-1	-	TRBJ2-3	-	CSARIDRLNTDTQYF	TGCAGTGCTAGAATCGACAGGTTAAACACAGATACGCAGTATTTT
TRBV7-2	-	TRBJ2-3	-	CASSILAPRTDTQYF	TGTGCCAGCAGCATACTAGCCCCACGCACAGATACGCAGTATTTT
TRBV7-6	few	TRBJ2-7	TRBD2	CASSPRGTRGGYGQYF	TGTGCCAGCAGCCCTCGCGGGACCCGGGGAGGGTACGGGCAGTACTTC
TRBV20-1	-	TRBJ2-1	-	CSARAAGPRGNNEQFF	TGCAGTGCTAGGGCCGCCGGGCCTAGAGGAAACAATGAGCAGTTCTTC
TRBV5-1	-	TRBJ2-1	TRBD1	CASSLFGAGGTEQFF	TGCGCCAGCAGCTTGTTTGGGGCAGGGGGCACTGAGCAGTTCTTC
TRBV28	-	TRBJ2-1	-	CASSGGAKDYNEQFF	TGTGCCAGCAGTGGCGGGGCTAAGGACTACAATGAGCAGTTCTTC
TRBV27	-	TRBJ2-4	-	CASSLLGFFIAKNIQYF	TGTGCCAGCAGTTTATTGGGGTTTTTTATAGCCAAAAACATTCAGTACTTC
TRBV5-1	few	TRBJ2-1	TRBD2	CASSPGGTSGYNEQFF	TGCGCCAGCAGCCCGGGAGGGACTAGCGGCTACAATGAGCAGTTCTTC
TRBV5-1	-	TRBJ2-3	-	CASSQKIPGGASTDTQYF	TGCGCCAGCAGCCAAAAAATCCCCGGGGGAGCTAGCACAGATACGCAGTATTTT
TRBV5-1	many	TRBJ2-5	-	CASSSPGGETQYF	TGCGCCAGCAGCTCCCCTGGGGGAGAGACCCAGTACTTC
TRBV5-1	once	TRBJ1-1	-	CASGRGELNTEAFF	TGCGCCAGCGGAAGGGGGGAGCTTAACACTGAAGCTTTCTTT
TRBV7-2	few	TRBJ1-2	-	CASSLVSGRNYGYTF	TGTGCCAGCAGCTTAGTTTCAGGGAGAAACTATGGCTACACCTTC
TRBV4-2	-	TRBJ2-3	-	CASSQDLRGSTDTQYF	TGTGCCAGCAGCCAAGACCTGAGGGGGAGCACAGATACGCAGTATTTT
TRBV5-1	-	TRBJ1-1	-	CASSFTGTSTEAFF	TGCGCCAGCAGCTTTACTGGTACTAGCACTGAAGCTTTCTTT
TRBV7-2	-	TRBJ1-6	TRBD1	CASSIKGGTANSPLHF	TGTGCCAGCAGCATTAAAGGCGGGACAGCTAATTCACCCCTCCACTTT
TRBV6-1	-	TRBJ2-7	TRBD1	CASSDRDRGPSGYF	TGTGCCAGCAGCGACCGAGACAGGGGGCCCTCCGGGTACTTC
TRBV4-1	few	TRBJ1-1	-	CASSQVGSGETEAFF	TGCGCCAGCAGCCAAGTCGGTTCAGGGGAAACTGAAGCTTTCTTT
TRBV7-3	few	TRBJ1-1	TRBD1	CTGQGGGTEAFF	TGTACCGGACAGGGAGGAGGGACTGAAGCTTTCTTT
TRBV25-1	-	TRBJ2-4	TRBD1	CASSGWDRVFGEQYF	TGTGCCAGCAGTGGGTGGGACAGGGTTTTCGGGGAGCAGTACTTC
TRBV2	once	TRBJ2-1	-	CASSEGGTSSHNEQFF	TGTGCCAGCAGTGAAGGGGGGACGAGCTCCCACAATGAGCAGTTCTTC
TRBV2	-	TRBJ2-3	-	CASSGHPITYPQYF	TGTGCCAGCAGTGGACACCCAATTACTTATCCGCAGTATTTT
TRBV9	-	TRBJ1-5	TRBD1	CASSATGQSNQPQHF	TGTGCCAGCAGCGCGACAGGGCAGAGCAATCAGCCCCAGCATTTT
TRBV7-2	once	TRBJ2-1	TRBD2	CASSSWTSPGEQFF	TGTGCCAGCAGCTCTTGGACTAGCCCGGGTGAGCAGTTCTTC
TRBV21-1	few	TRBJ2-7	-	CASSKADRNYEQYF	TGTGCCAGCAGCAAGGCGGACAGGAACTACGAGCAGTACTTC
TRBV20-1	-	TRBJ2-5	-	CSQRTVTQETQYF	TGCAGCCAAAGGACAGTTACTCAAGAGACCCAGTACTTC
TRBV6-6	few	TRBJ2-7	-	CASSYRGGHSYEQYF	TGTGCCAGCAGTTACCGCGGGGGCCACTCCTACGAGCAGTACTTC